This T cell receptor beta chain was sequenced during a study of shared clonotypes between healthy human individuals. Study in general: Every donor yielded three CD4 naive, three CD4 memory, two CD8 naive and one CD8 memory plate. Findings and limits, study-wide: Clonotypes that were shared across a few donors made up around 4.6% of naive CD4 clonotypes. Memory subsets generally showed smaller estimated richness than naive subsets did.

The V and J ends lost 6 bases and 2 bases respectively, with 17 bases between them. The CDR3 is made up of 16 amino acids. Germline CDR1 reads MNHEY; CDR2 reads SMNVEV (reference sequence). With regard to this clone: The target antigen is unknown.

Only in-frame clones appear in the TCRdb table, and some are missing; sequencing was by immunoSEQ multiplex PCR. The sample lists 80,000 to 100,000 clones; 68% were seen once. This chain joins TRBV27 and TRBJ1-5; D not resolved. This receptor was obtained from a man under 40 in good health. The specimen sequenced was memory CD8+ T cells sorted from blood. Noted subset: CD45RO+ cells pooled with CCR7-negative TemRA cells. Here the CDR3 reads CASRAMLAGGNQPQHF. As DNA, the CDR3 is TGTGCCAGCAGAGCGATGCTAGCAGGTGGCAATCAGCCCCAGCATTTT.